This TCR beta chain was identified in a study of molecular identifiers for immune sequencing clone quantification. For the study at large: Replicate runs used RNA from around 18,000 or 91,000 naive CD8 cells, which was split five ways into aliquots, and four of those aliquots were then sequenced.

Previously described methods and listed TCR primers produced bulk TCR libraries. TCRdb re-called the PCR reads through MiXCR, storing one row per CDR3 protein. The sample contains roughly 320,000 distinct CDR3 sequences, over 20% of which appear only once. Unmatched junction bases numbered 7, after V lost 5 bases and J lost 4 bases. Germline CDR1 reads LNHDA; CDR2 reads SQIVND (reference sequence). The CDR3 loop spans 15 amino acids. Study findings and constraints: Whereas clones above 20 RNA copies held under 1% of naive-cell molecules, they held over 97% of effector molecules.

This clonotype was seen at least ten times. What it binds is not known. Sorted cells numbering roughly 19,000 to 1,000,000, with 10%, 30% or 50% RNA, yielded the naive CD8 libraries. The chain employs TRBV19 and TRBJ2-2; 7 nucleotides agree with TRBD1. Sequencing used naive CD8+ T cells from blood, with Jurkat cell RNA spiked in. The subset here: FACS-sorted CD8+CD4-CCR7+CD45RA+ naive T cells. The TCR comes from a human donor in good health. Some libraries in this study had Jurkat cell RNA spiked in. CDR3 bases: TGTGCCAGTAGTCCTCAGACAGGGCTCACCGGGGAGCTGTTTTTT. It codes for CASSPQTGLTGELFF.